The source of this T cell receptor beta chain is a study of identical twins. This CDR3 region has 16 residues. With 5 bases removed from V and 0 bases from J, the gap between germline ends came to 13 bases. This clonotype turned up a few times. TCRdb re-analysed the 5' RACE reads in MiXCR, keeping a single row per CDR3 protein. The repertoire holds more than 600,000 distinct CDR3 sequences, roughly 20% seen once, with around 13% in the top ten. These data were also filed under a second study, of T cells expressing NK-cell markers.

J is TRBJ2-2 and V is TRBV12-3 or TRBV12-4, with D unresolved. The source material was PBMCs. The TCR originated in a woman aged 18-29 years in good health. CDR3: CASSQPPRPNTGELFF. CDR3 nucleotide sequence: TGTGCCAGCAGTCAACCGCCCCGACCGAACACCGGGGAGCTGTTTTTT.